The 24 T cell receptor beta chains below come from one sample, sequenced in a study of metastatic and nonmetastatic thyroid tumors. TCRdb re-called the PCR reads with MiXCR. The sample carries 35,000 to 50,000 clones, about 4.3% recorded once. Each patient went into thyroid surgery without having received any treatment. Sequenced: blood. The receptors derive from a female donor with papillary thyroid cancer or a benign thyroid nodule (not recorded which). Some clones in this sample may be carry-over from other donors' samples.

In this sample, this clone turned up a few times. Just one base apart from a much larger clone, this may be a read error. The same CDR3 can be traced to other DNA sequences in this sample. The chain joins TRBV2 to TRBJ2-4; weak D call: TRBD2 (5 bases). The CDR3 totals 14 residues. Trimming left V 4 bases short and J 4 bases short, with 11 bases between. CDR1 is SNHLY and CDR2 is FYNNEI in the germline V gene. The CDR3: CASSGGLPKNIQYF. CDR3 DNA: TGTGCCAGCAGTGGAGGGCTTCCAAAAAACATTCAGTACTTC.

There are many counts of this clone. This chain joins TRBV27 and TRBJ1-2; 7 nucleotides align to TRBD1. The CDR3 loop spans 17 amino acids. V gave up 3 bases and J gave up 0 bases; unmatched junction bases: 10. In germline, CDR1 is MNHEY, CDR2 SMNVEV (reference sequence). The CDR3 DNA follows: TGTGCCAGCAGTTTTGGGACCAGACAGGGAGCTAACTATGGCTACACCTTC. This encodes CASSFGTRQGANYGYTF.

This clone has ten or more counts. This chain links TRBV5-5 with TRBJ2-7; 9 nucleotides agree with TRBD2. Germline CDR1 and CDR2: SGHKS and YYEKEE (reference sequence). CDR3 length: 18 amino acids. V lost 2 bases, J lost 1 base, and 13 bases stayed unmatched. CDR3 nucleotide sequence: TGTGCCAGCAGCTTAAATCTACCTTTAGCGGGAGTGTCCTACGAGCAGTACTTC. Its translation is CASSLNLPLAGVSYEQYF.

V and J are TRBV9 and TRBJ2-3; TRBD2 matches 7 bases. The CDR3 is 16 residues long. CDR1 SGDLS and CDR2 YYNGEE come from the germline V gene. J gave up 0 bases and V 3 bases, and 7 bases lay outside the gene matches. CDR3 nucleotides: TGTGCCAGCAGCGGGGCCGGGGGGAGGAGCACAGATACGCAGTATTTT. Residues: CASSGAGGRSTDTQYF. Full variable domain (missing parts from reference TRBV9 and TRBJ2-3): DSGVTQTPKHLITATGQRVTLRCSPRSGDLSVYWYQQSLDQGLQFLIQYYNGEERAKGNILERFSAQQFPDLHSELNLSSLELGDSALYFCASSGAGGRSTDTQYFGPGTRLTVL.

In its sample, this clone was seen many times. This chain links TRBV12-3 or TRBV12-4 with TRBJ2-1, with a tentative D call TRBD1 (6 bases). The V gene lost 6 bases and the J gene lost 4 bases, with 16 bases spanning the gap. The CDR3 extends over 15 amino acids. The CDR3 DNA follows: TGTGCCAGCAGACCCGGGACATATCTTTACAATGAGCAGTTCTTC. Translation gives CASRPGTYLYNEQFF.

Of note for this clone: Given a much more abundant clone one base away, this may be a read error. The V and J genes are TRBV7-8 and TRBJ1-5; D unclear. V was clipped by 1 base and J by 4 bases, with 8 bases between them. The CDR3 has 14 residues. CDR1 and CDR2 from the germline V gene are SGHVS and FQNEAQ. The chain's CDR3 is CASSLGYSNQPQHF. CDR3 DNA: TGTGCCAGCAGCTTAGGGTACAGTAATCAGCCCCAGCATTTT.

The chain's CDR3 is CASSMRHGRGGYSPLHF. Here the CDR3 DNA reads TGTGCCAGTAGTATGAGACACGGAAGGGGCGGCTATTCACCCCTCCACTTT. The chain combines TRBV19 with TRBJ1-6; a weak D match, TRBD1 (5 bases). Germline-derived CDR1 and CDR2 are LNHDA and SQIVND (reference sequence). CDR3 length: 17 residues. V was clipped by 3 bases and J by 8 bases, with 20 bases between them.

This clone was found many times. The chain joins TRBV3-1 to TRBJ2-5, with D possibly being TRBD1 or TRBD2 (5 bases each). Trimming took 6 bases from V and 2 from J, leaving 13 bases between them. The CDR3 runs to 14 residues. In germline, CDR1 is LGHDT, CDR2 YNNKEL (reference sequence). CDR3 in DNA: TGTGCCAGCAGTCACGGTGGGACGCAAGAGACCCAGTACTTC. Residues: CASSHGGTQETQYF.

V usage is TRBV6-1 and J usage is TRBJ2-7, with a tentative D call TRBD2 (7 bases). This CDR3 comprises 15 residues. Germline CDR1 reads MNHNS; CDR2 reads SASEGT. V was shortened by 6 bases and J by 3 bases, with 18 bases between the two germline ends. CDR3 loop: CASRGGPPGYYEQYF. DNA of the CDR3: TGTGCCAGCAGGGGGGGGCCGCCGGGGTACTACGAGCAGTACTTC.

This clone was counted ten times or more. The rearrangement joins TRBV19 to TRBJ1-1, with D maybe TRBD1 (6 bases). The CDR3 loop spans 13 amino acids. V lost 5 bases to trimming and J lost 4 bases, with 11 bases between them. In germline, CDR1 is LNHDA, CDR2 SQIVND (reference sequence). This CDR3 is CASSQTGRTEAFF. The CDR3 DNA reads TGTGCCAGTAGTCAAACAGGGCGCACTGAAGCTTTCTTT.

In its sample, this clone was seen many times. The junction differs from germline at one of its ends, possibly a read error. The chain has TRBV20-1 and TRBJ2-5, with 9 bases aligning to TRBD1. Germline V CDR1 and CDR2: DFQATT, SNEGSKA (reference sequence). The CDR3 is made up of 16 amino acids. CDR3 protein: CSAQVGDRVPQGTQYF. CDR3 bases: TGCAGTGCACAAGTGGGGGACAGGGTCCCCCAAGGGACCCAGTACTTC.

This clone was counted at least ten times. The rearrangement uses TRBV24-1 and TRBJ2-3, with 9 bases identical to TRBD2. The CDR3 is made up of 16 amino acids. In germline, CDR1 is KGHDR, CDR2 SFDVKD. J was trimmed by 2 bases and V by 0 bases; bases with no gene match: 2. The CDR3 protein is CATSDLSSGDTDTQYF. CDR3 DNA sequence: TGTGCCACCAGTGATTTGTCTAGCGGGGACACAGATACGCAGTATTTT.

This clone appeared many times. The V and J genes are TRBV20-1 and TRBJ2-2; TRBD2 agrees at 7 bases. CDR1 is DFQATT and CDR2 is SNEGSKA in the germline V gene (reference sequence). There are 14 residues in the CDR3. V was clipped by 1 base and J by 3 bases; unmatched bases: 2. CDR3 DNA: TGCAGTGCTAGAGTAGCGGGTGACACCGGGGAGCTGTTTTTT. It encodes CSARVAGDTGELFF.

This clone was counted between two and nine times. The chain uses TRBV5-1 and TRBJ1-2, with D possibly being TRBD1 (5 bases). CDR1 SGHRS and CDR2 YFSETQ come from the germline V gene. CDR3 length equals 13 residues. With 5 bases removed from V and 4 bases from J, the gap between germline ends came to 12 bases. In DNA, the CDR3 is TGCGCCAGCAGTTCCGGAGGGGCCTATGGCTACACCTTC. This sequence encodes CASSSGGAYGYTF.

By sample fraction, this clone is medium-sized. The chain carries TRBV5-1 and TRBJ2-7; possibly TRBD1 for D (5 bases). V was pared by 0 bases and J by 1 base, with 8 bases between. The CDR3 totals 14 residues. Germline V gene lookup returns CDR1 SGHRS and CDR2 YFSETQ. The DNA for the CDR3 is TGCGCCAGCAGCTTGGTATCAGGGTCCTACGAGCAGTACTTC. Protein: CASSLVSGSYEQYF. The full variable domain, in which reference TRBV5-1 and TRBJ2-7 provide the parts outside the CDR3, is KAGVTQTPRYLIKTRGQQVTLSCSPISGHRSVSWYQQTPGQGLQFLFEYFSETQRNKGNFPGRFSGRQFSNSRSEMNVSTLELGDSALYLCASSLVSGSYEQYFGPGTRLTVT.

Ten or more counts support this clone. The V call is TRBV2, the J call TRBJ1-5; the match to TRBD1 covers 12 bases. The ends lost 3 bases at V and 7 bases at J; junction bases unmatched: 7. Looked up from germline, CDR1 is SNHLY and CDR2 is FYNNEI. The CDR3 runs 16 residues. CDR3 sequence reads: CASSDQGQGAGQPQHF. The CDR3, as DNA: TGTGCCAGCAGTGACCAGGGACAGGGGGCAGGACAGCCCCAGCATTTT.

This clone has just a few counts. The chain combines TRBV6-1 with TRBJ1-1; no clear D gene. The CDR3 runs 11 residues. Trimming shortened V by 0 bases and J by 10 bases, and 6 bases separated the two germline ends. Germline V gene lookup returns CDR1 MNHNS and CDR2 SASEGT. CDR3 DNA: TGTGCCAGCAGTGAAGCGAGACCAGCTTTCTTT. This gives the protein CASSEARPAFF.

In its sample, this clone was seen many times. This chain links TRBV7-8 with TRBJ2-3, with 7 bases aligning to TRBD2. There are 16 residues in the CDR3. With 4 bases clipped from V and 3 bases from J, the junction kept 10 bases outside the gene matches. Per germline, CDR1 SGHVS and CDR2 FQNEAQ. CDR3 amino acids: CASSSKRDRGTDTQYF. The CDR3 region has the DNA TGTGCCAGCAGCTCGAAGCGGGACCGAGGGACAGATACGCAGTATTTT.

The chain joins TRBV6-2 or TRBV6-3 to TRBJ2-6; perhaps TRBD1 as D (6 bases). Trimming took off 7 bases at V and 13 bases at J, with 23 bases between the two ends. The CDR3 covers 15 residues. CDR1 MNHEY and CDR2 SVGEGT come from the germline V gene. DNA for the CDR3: TGTGCCAGCAATGTGGACAGCTCTGGGGACAAGGTCCTGACTTTC. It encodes CASNVDSSGDKVLTF.

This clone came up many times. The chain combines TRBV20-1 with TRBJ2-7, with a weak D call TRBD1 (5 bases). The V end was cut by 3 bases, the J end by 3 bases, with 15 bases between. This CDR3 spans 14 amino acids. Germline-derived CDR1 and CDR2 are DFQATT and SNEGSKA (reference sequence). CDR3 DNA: TGCAGTGCTAGTATTAGGGGCGATAGCTACGAGCAGTACTTC. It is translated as CSASIRGDSYEQYF.

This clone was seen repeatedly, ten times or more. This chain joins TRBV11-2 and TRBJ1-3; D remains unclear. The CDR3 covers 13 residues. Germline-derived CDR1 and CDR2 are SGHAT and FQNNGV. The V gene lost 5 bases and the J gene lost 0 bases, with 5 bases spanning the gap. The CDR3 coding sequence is TGTGCCAGCAGCACAGACTCTGGAAACACCATATATTTT. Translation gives CASSTDSGNTIYF.

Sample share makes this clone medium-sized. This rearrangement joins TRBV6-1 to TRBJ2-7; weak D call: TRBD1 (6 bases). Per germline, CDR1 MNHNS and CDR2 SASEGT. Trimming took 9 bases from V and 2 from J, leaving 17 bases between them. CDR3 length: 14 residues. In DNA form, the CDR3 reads TGTGCCAGTCAAATAGAGACAGGTCCCTACGAGCAGTACTTC. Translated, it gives CASQIETGPYEQYF.

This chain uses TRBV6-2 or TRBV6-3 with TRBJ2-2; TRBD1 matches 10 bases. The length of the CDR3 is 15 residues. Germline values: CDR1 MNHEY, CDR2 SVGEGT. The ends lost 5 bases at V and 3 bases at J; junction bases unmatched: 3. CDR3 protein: CASSLGTGDTGELFF. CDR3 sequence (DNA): TGTGCCAGCAGTCTTGGGACAGGGGACACCGGGGAGCTGTTTTTT.

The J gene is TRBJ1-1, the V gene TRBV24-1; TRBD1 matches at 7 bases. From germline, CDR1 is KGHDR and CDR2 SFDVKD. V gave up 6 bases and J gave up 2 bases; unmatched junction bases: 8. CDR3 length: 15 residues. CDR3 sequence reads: CATSYPRGPNTEAFF. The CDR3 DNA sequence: TGTGCCACCAGTTACCCGAGGGGGCCCAACACTGAAGCTTTCTTT.